The T cell receptor (beta chain) described here comes from a study of CD8+ T cells in alopecia areata. Study-wide results and caveats: Tofacitinib significantly reduced both scalp clonality and expanded CD8+ clones among the top 100. Because one nonresponder was included, the link of baseline CD8+ expansion to response is considered uncertain.

Sequencing used cDNA as its template, made by extracting RNA and reverse transcribing it. Method: immunoSEQ multiplex PCR; TCRdb's copy keeps in-frame clones and lacks some. In the table there are 120,000 to 150,000 clones, roughly four fifths of which are singletons. Treatment of the sample: oral pan-JAK inhibitor, 5-10 mg twice daily. Germline V gene lookup returns CDR1 MGHDK and CDR2 SYGVNS. Trimming left V 10 bases short and J 9 bases short, with 19 bases between. The CDR3 runs to 13 residues. Points on this clone: Antigen specificity is unknown.

This chain connects TRBV25-1 to TRBJ2-1; D is perhaps TRBD2 (6 bases). This sequence was found in a human donor with alopecia areata. The specimen was CD8+ T cells sorted from blood, collected at week 4, from a patient treated with tofacitinib. DNA for the CDR3: TGTGCCACTACCGGGACTTCACGGCCTGAGCAGTTCTTC. This encodes CATTGTSRPEQFF.